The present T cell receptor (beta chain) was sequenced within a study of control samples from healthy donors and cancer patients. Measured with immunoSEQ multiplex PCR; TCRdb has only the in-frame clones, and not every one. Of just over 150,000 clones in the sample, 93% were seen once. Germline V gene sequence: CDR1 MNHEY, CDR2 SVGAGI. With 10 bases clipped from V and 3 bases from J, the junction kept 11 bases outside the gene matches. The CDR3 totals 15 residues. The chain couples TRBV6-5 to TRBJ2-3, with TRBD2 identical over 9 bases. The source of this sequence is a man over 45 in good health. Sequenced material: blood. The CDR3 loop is CAIETSGPATDTQYF. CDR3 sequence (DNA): TGTGCCATCGAAACTAGCGGGCCTGCGACAGATACGCAGTATTTT.